This passage covers 17 T cell receptor beta chains from one sample sequenced in a study of shared clonotypes between healthy human individuals. It was CD45RO-negative cells, positively selected for CCR7, that made up naive CD8 cells, with terminally differentiated effector memory CD45RA+ cells excluded. The data were produced by immunoSEQ multiplex PCR, yet TCRdb's version contains in-frame clones alone and is incomplete. The sample lists some 2.1 million clones; less than 95% were seen once. The sample was naive CD8+ T cells sorted from blood. The receptors derive from a man between 18 and 29 years old in good health.

The chain employs TRBV13 and TRBJ1-2; 7 bases align to TRBD1. This CDR3 region has 14 residues. Germline CDR1 and CDR2: PRHDT and FYEKMQ (reference sequence). After removal of 5 bases from V and 4 bases from J, the junction contained 7 bases not matched to a gene. This CDR3 is CASSPWTGSYGYTF. The DNA of the CDR3 is TGTGCCAGCAGCCCTTGGACAGGATCCTATGGCTACACCTTC. The whole variable domain, remainder taken from reference TRBV13 and TRBJ1-2, is AAGVIQSPRHLIKEKRETATLKCYPIPRHDTVYWYQQGPGQDPQFLISFYEKMQSDKGSIPDRFSAQQFSDYHSELNMSSLELGDSALYFCASSPWTGSYGYTFGSGTRLTVV.

This clone was picked up one time. The sample carries other DNA sequences with the same CDR3. This chain connects TRBV27 to TRBJ1-2; maybe TRBD1 (5 bases). The ends were cut back, 2 bases at V and 7 bases at J, with 11 bases in the middle. The CDR3 runs 13 residues. From germline, CDR1 is MNHEY and CDR2 SMNVEV (reference sequence). CDR3 DNA sequence: TGTGCCAGCAGTTTAGGGGGTGGTGGTGGCTACACCTTC. This translates into CASSLGGGGGYTF.

The CDR3 DNA follows: TGCGCCAGCAGCCAAGACGGACTAGCGGGAGGTACCGGGGAGCTGTTTTTT. It yields the protein CASSQDGLAGGTGELFF. This rearrangement joins TRBV4-1 to TRBJ2-2; TRBD2 matches at 14 bases. Unmatched junction bases numbered 2, after V lost 0 bases and J lost 5 bases. Germline V gene sequence: CDR1 MGHRA, CDR2 YSYEKL. The CDR3 is 17 residues long.

This clone has only a few counts. The chain has TRBV11-2 and TRBJ2-1, with D tentatively TRBD2 (6 bases). This CDR3 is built from 15 residues. With 3 bases removed from V and 8 bases from J, the gap between germline ends came to 17 bases. Germline V gene data show CDR1 as SGHAT and CDR2 as FQNNGV. This chain's CDR3 is CASSFDLRGIDEQFF. CDR3 coding DNA: TGTGCCAGCAGCTTTGACCTTCGGGGGATTGATGAGCAGTTCTTC.

This chain connects TRBV2 to TRBJ1-5, with a possible D match to TRBD1 (5 bases). Germline CDR1 SNHLY, CDR2 FYNNEI. The CDR3 is 13 residues long. The V and J ends lost 4 bases and 5 bases respectively, with 9 bases between them. The chain's CDR3 is CASSVSRDQPQHF. CDR3 coding DNA: TGTGCCAGCAGTGTAAGCAGGGATCAGCCCCAGCATTTT.

The chain combines TRBV27 with TRBJ2-7; unclear D gene. This CDR3 has 13 amino acids. V was clipped by 7 bases and J by 2 bases, with 12 bases between them. Germline V gene sequence: CDR1 MNHEY, CDR2 SMNVEV (reference sequence). DNA of the CDR3: TGTGCCAGCACCTCGCTAGGCCCCTACGAGCAGTACTTC. It codes for CASTSLGPYEQYF.

The V gene is TRBV2, the J gene TRBJ2-3, with D maybe TRBD2 (6 bases). The CDR3 has 13 amino acids. Trimming left V 6 bases short and J 4 bases short, with 11 bases between. Germline values: CDR1 SNHLY, CDR2 FYNNEI. In DNA, the CDR3 is TGTGCCAGCAGAACGACTAGTGCAGATACGCAGTATTTT. It specifies CASRTTSADTQYF.

The chain combines TRBV9 with TRBJ2-3; D possibly corresponds to TRBD2 (6 bases). V was trimmed by 4 bases and J by 0 bases, leaving 12 bases between them. CDR1 is SGDLS and CDR2 is YYNGEE in the germline V gene. The CDR3 loop spans 15 amino acids. The CDR3 nucleotides read TGTGCCAGCAGCCGGGAGAGGCATAGCACAGATACGCAGTATTTT. It translates to CASSRERHSTDTQYF.

The chain joins TRBV14 to TRBJ1-1, with 8 bases lining up with TRBD1. Germline CDR1 SGHDN, CDR2 FVKESK. V trimming: 1 base; J trimming: 3 bases; junction bases outside the gene matches: 4. The CDR3 length is 15 residues. CDR3 in amino acids: CASSQAGGADTEAFF. The CDR3 DNA reads as TGTGCCAGCAGCCAAGCAGGGGGCGCGGACACTGAAGCTTTCTTT. The variable domain in full, with the rest retrieved from reference TRBV14 and TRBJ1-1, is EAGVTQFPSHSVIEKGQTVTLRCDPISGHDNLYWYRRVMGKEIKFLLHFVKESKQDESGMPNNRFLAERTGGTYSTLKVQPAELEDSGVYFCASSQAGGADTEAFFGQGTRLTVV.

The V and J genes are TRBV11-2 and TRBJ2-1; 8 positions agree with TRBD2. The CDR3 has 16 amino acids. V dropped 6 bases and J dropped 5; count of bases not matched to a gene: 12. Germline V CDR1 and CDR2: SGHAT, FQNNGV. This CDR3 is CASSLSGRALNNEQFF. For the CDR3, the DNA is TGTGCCAGCAGTCTCTCCGGGAGGGCCTTGAACAATGAGCAGTTCTTC.

The chain carries TRBV27 and TRBJ1-2; TRBD1 aligns across 8 bases. CDR3 length equals 15 residues. Germline V gives CDR1 MNHEY, CDR2 SMNVEV (reference sequence). V trimming: 5 bases; J trimming: 4 bases; junction bases outside the gene matches: 9. CDR3 in amino acids: CASSPDRAFIYGYTF. The DNA for the CDR3 is TGTGCCAGCAGTCCGGACAGGGCCTTTATCTATGGCTACACCTTC.

V usage is TRBV5-6 and J usage is TRBJ2-7; 7 positions match TRBD2. This CDR3 is 14 amino acids long. Germline V lookup: CDR1 SGHDT, CDR2 YYEEEE. The V gene end was trimmed by 0 bases and the J gene end by 3 bases; junction bases not matched to a gene: 3. The CDR3 is CASSLALANYEQYF. In nucleotides, the CDR3 is TGTGCCAGCAGCTTGGCACTAGCGAACTACGAGCAGTACTTC. The whole variable domain, remainder taken from reference TRBV5-6 and TRBJ2-7, is DAGVTQSPTHLIKTRGQQVTLRCSPKSGHDTVSWYQQALGQGPQFIFQYYEEEERQRGNFPDRFSGHQFPNYSSELNVNALLLGDSALYLCASSLALANYEQYFGPGTRLTVT.

The rearrangement uses TRBV2 and TRBJ1-2, with 12 bases lining up with TRBD1. Trimming at V came to 2 bases and at J to 6 bases, leaving 13 bases not matched to a gene. The germline V gene has CDR1 SNHLY and CDR2 FYNNEI. The CDR3 loop spans 18 amino acids. CDR3 nucleotides: TGTGCCAGCAGTGAATGGGACTTATCCGGGACAGGGGGCGATGGCTACACCTTC. It encodes CASSEWDLSGTGGDGYTF.

With regard to this clone: Other DNA variants within this sample encode the same CDR3. V and J are TRBV9 and TRBJ1-3, with D hard to call. In germline, CDR1 is SGDLS, CDR2 YYNGEE. The CDR3 consists of 15 residues. Trimming cost V 0 bases and J 0 bases, with 7 bases left between them. The CDR3 here is CASSVASGSGNTIYF. For the CDR3, the DNA is TGTGCCAGCAGCGTAGCCTCTGGCTCTGGAAACACCATATATTTT.

J is TRBJ2-2 and V is TRBV27; a possible D gene is TRBD1 (5 bases). The V end lost 8 bases, the J end lost 4 bases, and 11 bases lay between the germline ends. CDR1 and CDR2 (germline): MNHEY, SMNVEV (reference sequence). The CDR3 runs 13 residues. CDR3: CASAGPSTGELFF. The CDR3 coding sequence is TGTGCCAGCGCAGGGCCAAGCACCGGGGAGCTGTTTTTT.

The J gene is TRBJ2-1, the V gene TRBV7-2; D may be TRBD1 (6 bases). Germline CDR1 SGHTA, CDR2 FQGNSA. V shed 5 bases and J shed 1 base, with 6 bases lying between them. The CDR3 has 13 amino acids. CDR3 bases: TGTGCCAGCAGCACAGGGTCCTACAATGAGCAGTTCTTC. Amino acid sequence: CASSTGSYNEQFF. Filled out from reference TRBV7-2 and TRBJ2-1, the complete variable domain reads GAGVSQSPSNKVTEKGKDVELRCDPISGHTALYWYRQSLGQGLEFLIYFQGNSAPDKSGLPSDRFSAERTGGSVSTLTIQRTQQEDSAVYLCASSTGSYNEQFFGPGTRLTVL.

Only one count was recorded for this clone. This chain uses TRBV4-1 with TRBJ2-7; maybe TRBD1 (5 bases). Trimming took off 1 base at V and 0 bases at J, with 10 bases between the two ends. This CDR3 is built from 15 residues. CDR1 is MGHRA and CDR2 is YSYEKL in the germline V gene. CDR3 protein: CASSQGQLSSYEQYF. CDR3 DNA sequence: TGCGCCAGCAGCCAAGGACAGCTGAGCTCCTACGAGCAGTACTTC.